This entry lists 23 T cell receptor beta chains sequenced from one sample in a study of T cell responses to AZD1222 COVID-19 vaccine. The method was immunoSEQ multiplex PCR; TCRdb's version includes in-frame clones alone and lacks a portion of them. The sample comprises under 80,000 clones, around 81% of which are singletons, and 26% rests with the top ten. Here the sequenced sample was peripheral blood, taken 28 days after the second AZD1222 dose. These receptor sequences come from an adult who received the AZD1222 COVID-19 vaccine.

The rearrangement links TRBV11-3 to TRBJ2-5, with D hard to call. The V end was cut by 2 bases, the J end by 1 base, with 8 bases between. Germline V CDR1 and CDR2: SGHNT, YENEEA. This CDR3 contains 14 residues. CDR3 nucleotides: TGTGCCAGCAGCTTACCGGGCCCCCAAGAGACCCAGTACTTC. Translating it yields CASSLPGPQETQYF. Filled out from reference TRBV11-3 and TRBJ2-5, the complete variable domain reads EAGVVQSPRYKIIEKKQPVAFWCNPISGHNTLYWYLQNLGQGPELLIRYENEEAVDDSQLPKDRFSAERLKGVDSTLKIQPAELGDSAVYLCASSLPGPQETQYFGPGTRLLVL.

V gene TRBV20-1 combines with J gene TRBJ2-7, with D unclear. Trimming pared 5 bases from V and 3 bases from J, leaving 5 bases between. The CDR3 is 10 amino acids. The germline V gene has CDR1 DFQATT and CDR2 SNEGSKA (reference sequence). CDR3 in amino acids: CSAADYEQYF. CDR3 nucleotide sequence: TGCAGTGCTGCTGACTACGAGCAGTACTTC.

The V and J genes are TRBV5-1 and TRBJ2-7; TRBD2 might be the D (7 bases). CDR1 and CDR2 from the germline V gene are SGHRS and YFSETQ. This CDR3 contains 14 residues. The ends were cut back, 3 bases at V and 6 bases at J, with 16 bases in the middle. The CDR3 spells CASSWGGQSREQYF. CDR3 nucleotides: TGCGCCAGCAGCTGGGGGGGACAAAGCCGCGAGCAGTACTTC.

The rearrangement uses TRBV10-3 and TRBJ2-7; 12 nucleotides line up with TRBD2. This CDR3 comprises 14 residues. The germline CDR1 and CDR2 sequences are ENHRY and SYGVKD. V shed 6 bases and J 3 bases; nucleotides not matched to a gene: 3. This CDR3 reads CAISVGLAGYEQYF. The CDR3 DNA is TGTGCCATCAGCGTGGGACTAGCGGGCTACGAGCAGTACTTC.

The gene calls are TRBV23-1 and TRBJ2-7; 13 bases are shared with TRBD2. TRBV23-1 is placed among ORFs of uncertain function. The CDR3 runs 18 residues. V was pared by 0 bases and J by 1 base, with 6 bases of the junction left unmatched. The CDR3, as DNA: TGCGCCAGCAGTCAATCGTGGGGACTAGCGGGACAGTCCTACGAGCAGTACTTC. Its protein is CASSQSWGLAGQSYEQYF.

CDR3 DNA: TGTGCCAGCAGTGAAGGCCGGGAGTGGTATGGCTACACCTTC. Amino acids: CASSEGREWYGYTF. The gene calls are TRBV6-1 and TRBJ1-2; D not resolved. V lost 1 base and J 5 bases, leaving 11 bases between the germline ends. The length of the CDR3 is 14 residues. Germline-derived CDR1 and CDR2 are MNHNS and SASEGT.

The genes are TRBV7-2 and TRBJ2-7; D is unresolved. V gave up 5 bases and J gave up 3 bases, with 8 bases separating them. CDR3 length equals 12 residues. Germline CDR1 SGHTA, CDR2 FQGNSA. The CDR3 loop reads CASSPLNYEQYF. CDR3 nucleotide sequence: TGTGCCAGCAGCCCCCTCAACTACGAGCAGTACTTC.

CDR3 in DNA: TGCGCCAGCAGCTTGGTAGTAGGCGATGAGCAGTTCTTC. Translating it yields CASSLVVGDEQFF. V is TRBV5-1 and J is TRBJ2-1, with no clear D. Germline V gives CDR1 SGHRS, CDR2 YFSETQ. V dropped 0 bases and J dropped 8 bases, with 9 bases sitting between them. The CDR3 is 13 residues long. Full variable domain (remainder filled in from reference TRBV5-1 and TRBJ2-1): KAGVTQTPRYLIKTRGQQVTLSCSPISGHRSVSWYQQTPGQGLQFLFEYFSETQRNKGNFPGRFSGRQFSNSRSEMNVSTLELGDSALYLCASSLVVGDEQFFGPGTRLTVL.

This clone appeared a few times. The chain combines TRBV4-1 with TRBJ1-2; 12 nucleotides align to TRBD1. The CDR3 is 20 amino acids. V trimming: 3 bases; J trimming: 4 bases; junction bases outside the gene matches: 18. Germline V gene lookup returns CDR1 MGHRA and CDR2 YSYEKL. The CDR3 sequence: CASSHHTPRDRGLNPYGYTF. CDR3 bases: TGCGCCAGCAGCCACCATACCCCACGGGACAGGGGGCTAAACCCCTATGGCTACACCTTC.

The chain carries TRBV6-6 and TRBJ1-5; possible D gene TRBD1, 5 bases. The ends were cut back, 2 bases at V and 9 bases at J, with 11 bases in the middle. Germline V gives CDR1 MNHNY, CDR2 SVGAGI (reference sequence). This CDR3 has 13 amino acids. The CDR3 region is CASSYRDSPPQHF. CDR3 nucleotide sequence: TGTGCCAGCAGTTACCGCGACAGTCCGCCCCAGCATTTT.

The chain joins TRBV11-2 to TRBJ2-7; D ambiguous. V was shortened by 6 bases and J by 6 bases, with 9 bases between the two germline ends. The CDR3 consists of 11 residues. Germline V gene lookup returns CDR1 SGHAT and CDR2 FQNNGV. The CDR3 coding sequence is TGTGCCAGCAGGATCGGAGTCGAGCAGTACTTC. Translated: CASRIGVEQYF.

CDR3 coding DNA: TGTGCCTGCGACAGGGAAAGCAATCAGCCCCAGCATTTT. It codes for CACDRESNQPQHF. The rearrangement links TRBV30 to TRBJ1-5, with TRBD1 matching 7 bases. CDR3 length: 13 amino acids. The germline V gene encodes CDR1 GTSNPN and CDR2 SVGIG (reference sequence). The junction had 3 bases not matched to a gene; V was cut back by 6 bases and J by 1 base.

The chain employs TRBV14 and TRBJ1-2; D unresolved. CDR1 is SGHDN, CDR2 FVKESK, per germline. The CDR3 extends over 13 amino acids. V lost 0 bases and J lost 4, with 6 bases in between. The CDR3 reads CASSQDHSYGYTF. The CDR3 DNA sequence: TGTGCCAGCAGCCAAGATCACAGCTATGGCTACACCTTC.

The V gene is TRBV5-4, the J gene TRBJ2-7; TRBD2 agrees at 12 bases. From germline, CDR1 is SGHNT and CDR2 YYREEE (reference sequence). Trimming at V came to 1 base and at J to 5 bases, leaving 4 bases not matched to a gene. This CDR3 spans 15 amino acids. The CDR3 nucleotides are TGTGCCAGCAGCTTGTTGACTAGCGGGAGCCACGAGCAGTACTTC. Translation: CASSLLTSGSHEQYF.

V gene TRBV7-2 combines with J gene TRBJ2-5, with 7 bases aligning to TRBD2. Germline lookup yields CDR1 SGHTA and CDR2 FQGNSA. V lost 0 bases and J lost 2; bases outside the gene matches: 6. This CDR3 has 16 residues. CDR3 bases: TGTGCCAGCAGCTTAGCCCTGTCTAGCGGTCAAGAGACCCAGTACTTC. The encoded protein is CASSLALSSGQETQYF.

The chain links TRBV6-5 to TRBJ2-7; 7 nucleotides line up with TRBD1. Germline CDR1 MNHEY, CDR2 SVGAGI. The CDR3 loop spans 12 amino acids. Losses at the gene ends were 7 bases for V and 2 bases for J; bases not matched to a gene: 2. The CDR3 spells CASTGQPYEQYF. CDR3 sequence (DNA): TGTGCCAGCACGGGACAGCCCTACGAGCAGTACTTC.

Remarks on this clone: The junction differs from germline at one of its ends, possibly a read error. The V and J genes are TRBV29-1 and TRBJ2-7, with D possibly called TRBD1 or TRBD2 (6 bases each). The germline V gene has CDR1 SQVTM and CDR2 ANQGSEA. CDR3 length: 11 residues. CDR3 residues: CSVGQDYKQYF. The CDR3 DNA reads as TGCAGCGTTGGACAGGACTACAAGCAGTACTTC.

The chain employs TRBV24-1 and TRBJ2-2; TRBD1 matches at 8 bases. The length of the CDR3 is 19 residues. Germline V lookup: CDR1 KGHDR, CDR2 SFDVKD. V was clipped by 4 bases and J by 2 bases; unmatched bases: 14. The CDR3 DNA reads TGTGCCACCAGTGACCGGGGACAGGATACGATCGTAAACACCGGGGAGCTGTTTTTT. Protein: CATSDRGQDTIVNTGELFF.

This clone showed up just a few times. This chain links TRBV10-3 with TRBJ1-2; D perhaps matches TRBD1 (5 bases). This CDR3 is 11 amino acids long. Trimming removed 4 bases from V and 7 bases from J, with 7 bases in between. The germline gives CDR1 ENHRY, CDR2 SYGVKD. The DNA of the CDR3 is TGTGCCATCAGTGCAGGGTCTGGCTACACCTTC. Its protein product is CAISAGSGYTF.

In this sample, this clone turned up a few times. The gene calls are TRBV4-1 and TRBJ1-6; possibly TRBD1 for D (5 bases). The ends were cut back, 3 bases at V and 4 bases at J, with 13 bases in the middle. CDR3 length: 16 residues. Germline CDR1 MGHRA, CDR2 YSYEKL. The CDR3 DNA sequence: TGCGCCAGCAGCCAGAGCGGGGGAATTTATAATTCACCCCTCCACTTT. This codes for CASSQSGGIYNSPLHF.

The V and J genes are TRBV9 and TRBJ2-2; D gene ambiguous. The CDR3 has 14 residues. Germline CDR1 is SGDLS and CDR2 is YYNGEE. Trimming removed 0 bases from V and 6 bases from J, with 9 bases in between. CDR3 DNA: TGTGCCAGCAGCGTAGACGGCACCGCCGGGGAGCTGTTTTTT. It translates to CASSVDGTAGELFF.

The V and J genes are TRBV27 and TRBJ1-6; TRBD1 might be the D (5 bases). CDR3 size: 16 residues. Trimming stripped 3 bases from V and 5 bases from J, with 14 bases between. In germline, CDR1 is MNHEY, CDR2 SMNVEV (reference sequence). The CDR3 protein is CASSFWRVGHNSPLHF. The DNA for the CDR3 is TGTGCCAGCAGTTTTTGGAGGGTGGGACATAATTCACCCCTCCACTTT.

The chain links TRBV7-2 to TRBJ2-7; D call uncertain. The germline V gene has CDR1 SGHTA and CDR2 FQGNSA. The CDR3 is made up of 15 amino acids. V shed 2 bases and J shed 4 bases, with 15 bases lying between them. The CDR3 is CASSLRLNTEYEQYF. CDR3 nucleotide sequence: TGTGCCAGCAGCTTACGACTGAACACCGAATACGAGCAGTACTTC.